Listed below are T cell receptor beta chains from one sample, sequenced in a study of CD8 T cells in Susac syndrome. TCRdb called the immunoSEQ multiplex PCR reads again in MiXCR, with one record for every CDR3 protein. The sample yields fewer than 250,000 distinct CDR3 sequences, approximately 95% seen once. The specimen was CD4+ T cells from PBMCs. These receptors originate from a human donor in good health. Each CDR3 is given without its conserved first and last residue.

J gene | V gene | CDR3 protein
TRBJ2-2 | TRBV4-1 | ASSQAGLNTGELF
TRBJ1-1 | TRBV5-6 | ASSLGRRPEAF
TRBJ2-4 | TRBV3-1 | ASSLWDRGLENIQY
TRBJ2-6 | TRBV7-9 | ASSFTSGVGGANVLT
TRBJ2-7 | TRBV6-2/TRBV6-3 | ASRWRDGRLGSYEQY
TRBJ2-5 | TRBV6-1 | ASTGLAWETQY
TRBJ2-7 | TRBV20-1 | SGLGGAAYEQY
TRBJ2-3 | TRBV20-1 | SARWDRGHTDTQY
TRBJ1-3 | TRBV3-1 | ASSLSGRVLSGNTIY
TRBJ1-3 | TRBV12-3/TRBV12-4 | ASSSPVRGRAGNTIY
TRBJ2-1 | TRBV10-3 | AIRMTGVSYNEQF
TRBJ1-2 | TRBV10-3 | AISHPGQGDYGYT
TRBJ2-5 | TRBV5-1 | ASSLQRRETQY
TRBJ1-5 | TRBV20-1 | SARDPDRTGLGNQPQH
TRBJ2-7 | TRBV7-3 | ASKPGGTGTHEQY
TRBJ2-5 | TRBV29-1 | SVEGPAQETQY
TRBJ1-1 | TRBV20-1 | SAISTEAF
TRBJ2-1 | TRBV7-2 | ASSLRQAWDEQF
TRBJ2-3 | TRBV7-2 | ASSHGGTGKFGADTQY
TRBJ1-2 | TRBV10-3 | AISDLRTGDGYT
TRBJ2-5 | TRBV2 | ASRNRAKY
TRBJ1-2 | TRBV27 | ASSPQGQGSYGYT
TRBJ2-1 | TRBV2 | ASRETLYNEQF
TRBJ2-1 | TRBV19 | ASRKSGGVLNEQF
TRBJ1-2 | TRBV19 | ASRTGYSSYGYT
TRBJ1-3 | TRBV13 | ASSFFPDPTIY
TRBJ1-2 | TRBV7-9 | ASSLKGTVKPWGYT
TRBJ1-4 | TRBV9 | ASSVVSSTNEKLF
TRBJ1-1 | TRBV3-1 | ASSQIRGGTEAF
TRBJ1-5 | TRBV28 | ASSLRAGPMSNQPQH
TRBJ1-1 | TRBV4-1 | ASSQEGTGESEAF
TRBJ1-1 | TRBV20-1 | SATRVEAF
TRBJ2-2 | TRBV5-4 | ASSSGTSGRTGELF
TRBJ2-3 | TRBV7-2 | ASSSGTGHTDTQY
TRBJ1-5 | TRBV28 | ASSLVGSLSNQPQH
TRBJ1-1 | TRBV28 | ASSLPGQNTEAF
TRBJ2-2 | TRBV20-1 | SASRSENTGELF
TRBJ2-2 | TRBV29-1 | SVARGGTGELF
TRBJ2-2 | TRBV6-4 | ASVIRGGTGELF
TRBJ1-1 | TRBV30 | ACLLSWVLDTEAF